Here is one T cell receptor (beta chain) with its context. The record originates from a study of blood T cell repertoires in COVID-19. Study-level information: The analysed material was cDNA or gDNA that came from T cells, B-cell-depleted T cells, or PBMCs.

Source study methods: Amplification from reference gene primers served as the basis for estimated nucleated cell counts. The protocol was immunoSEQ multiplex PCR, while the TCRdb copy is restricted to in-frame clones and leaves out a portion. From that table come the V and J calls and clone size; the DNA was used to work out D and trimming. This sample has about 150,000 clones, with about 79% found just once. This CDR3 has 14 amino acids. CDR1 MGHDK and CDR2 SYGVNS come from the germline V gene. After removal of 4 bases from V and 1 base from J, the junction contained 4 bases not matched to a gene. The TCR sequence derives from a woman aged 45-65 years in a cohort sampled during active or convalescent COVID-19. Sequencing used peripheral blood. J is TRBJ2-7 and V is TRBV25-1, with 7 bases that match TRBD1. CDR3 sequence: CASSATGSSYEQYF. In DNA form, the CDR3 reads TGTGCCAGCAGTGCGACAGGGTCTTCCTACGAGCAGTACTTC.